The rows below give T cell receptor beta chains drawn from one sample of a study of blood T cell repertoires in COVID-19. Clones were read by immunoSEQ multiplex PCR, and TCRdb kept only the in-frame ones, dropping some. The data contain 35,000 to 45,000 clones, around four fifths of them singletons. The specimen sequenced was peripheral blood. All receptors come from a man aged 50 to 60 with active COVID-19. CDR3s include the opening cysteine and the closing phenylalanine or tryptophan. A D gene is named only where the DNA matches it firmly. Rows may omit the clone size; those that give it use once, few, many or a size class.

V gene	clone size	J gene	D gene	CDR3 DNA	CDR3 protein
TRBV5-1	once	TRBJ1-1	-	TGCGCCAGCAGCTTGGATACCCGGAGAGGAGACACTGAAGCTTTCTTT	CASSLDTRRGDTEAFF
TRBV19	-	TRBJ2-1	-	TGTGCCAGTAGACATAGGGCACAGGGCTCCTACAATGAGCAGTTCTTC	CASRHRAQGSYNEQFF
TRBV7-6	-	TRBJ2-2	-	TGTGCCAGCAGCTTAGCGCAACAGAACACCGGGGAGCTGTTTTTT	CASSLAQQNTGELFF
TRBV5-6	few	TRBJ2-7	TRBD1	TGTGCCAGCAGCTTAGGGTCTATACCGGGACAGGCCGCCTCGGGGGAGCAGTACTTC	CASSLGSIPGQAASGEQYF
TRBV5-1	-	TRBJ2-3	-	TGCGCCAGCAGCTTGAACTCAAGGCGGGATGATACGCAGTATTTT	CASSLNSRRDDTQYF
TRBV5-6	-	TRBJ1-4	-	TGTGCCAGCAGCTTGCTGTCCCGTGAAAAACTGTTTTTT	CASSLLSREKLFF
TRBV7-9	-	TRBJ2-7	TRBD1	TGTGCCAGCAGCTTAGCTGGGACAGGGGCCTACGAGCAGTACTTC	CASSLAGTGAYEQYF
TRBV7-2	once	TRBJ2-5	-	TGTGCCAGCAGCTTAGCGTTTCAGGGATGGGAGACCCAGTACTTC	CASSLAFQGWETQYF
TRBV7-9	-	TRBJ1-5	TRBD1	TGTGCCAGCAGCTCCCGGACAGGGGGCGGGCAGGGTAGCAATCAGCCCCAGCATTTT	CASSSRTGGGQGSNQPQHF
TRBV7-3	-	TRBJ2-1	TRBD2	TGTGCCAGCAGCTTAACTAGCGGGAGAAAGGATCAGCAGTTCTTC	CASSLTSGRKDQQFF
TRBV7-3	-	TRBJ2-3	TRBD1	TGTGCCAGCAGCTTAACGGGGACAGGGGTTGATCGGACGCAGTATTTT	CASSLTGTGVDRTQYF
TRBV11-2	-	TRBJ2-3	-	TGTGCCAGCAGCGGACGGACAGAAGTCACAGATACGCAGTATTTT	CASSGRTEVTDTQYF
TRBV5-6	-	TRBJ2-5	TRBD2	TGTGCCAGCAGCTTAGGGCTAGCGGGGGCCATTAGGTGGACCCAGTACTTC	CASSLGLAGAIRWTQYF
TRBV7-7	few	TRBJ2-1	TRBD2	TGTGCCAGCAGCCGAGAACTAGCGGGAGTAAAGTTCTTC	CASSRELAGVKFF
TRBV5-1	-	TRBJ2-7	-	TGCGCCAGCAGCCGAGCCGGGACACCAGACGAGCAGTACTTC	CASSRAGTPDEQYF
TRBV21-1	few	TRBJ1-2	-	TGTGCCAGCAGCTTAATGGGCCCCCACTATGGCTACACCTTC	CASSLMGPHYGYTF
TRBV27	-	TRBJ1-4	-	TGTGCCAGCATGGATTTGTCCGGACAGACCCTTCAGGAAAAACTGTTTTTT	CASMDLSGQTLQEKLFF